This T cell receptor beta chain stems from a study of T cell responses to AZD1222 COVID-19 vaccine. Overall study results and limits: Repertoires were sampled only after the peak T cell response. Per reports, nearly half of all spike-specific TCRs target regions that are unmutated in variants. Most donors were white British and more were female, and clonal diversity was possibly underestimated. Baseline seropositivity characterized only six or seven AZD1222 recipients.

About this clone itself: Antigen specificity is unknown. A read error may account for a junction end that differs from germline.

Germline CDR1 is SSHAT and CDR2 is FNYEAQ (reference sequence). This CDR3 comprises 17 residues. Repertoires were generated with immunoSEQ multiplex PCR, while TCRdb's copy carries only in-frame clones and drops some. Of some 50,000 clones listed, about 90% are singletons. The sequencing here drew on peripheral blood, taken 28 days after the second AZD1222 dose. The clonotype was recovered from an adult who received the AZD1222 COVID-19 vaccine. This chain uses TRBV7-7 with TRBJ2-7, with TRBD2 matching 13 bases. Here the CDR3 reads CASSPRRTSGSRHEQYF. In DNA form, the CDR3 reads TGTGCTAGCAGCCCTCGCCGGACTAGCGGGAGTCGGCACGAGCAGTACTTC.